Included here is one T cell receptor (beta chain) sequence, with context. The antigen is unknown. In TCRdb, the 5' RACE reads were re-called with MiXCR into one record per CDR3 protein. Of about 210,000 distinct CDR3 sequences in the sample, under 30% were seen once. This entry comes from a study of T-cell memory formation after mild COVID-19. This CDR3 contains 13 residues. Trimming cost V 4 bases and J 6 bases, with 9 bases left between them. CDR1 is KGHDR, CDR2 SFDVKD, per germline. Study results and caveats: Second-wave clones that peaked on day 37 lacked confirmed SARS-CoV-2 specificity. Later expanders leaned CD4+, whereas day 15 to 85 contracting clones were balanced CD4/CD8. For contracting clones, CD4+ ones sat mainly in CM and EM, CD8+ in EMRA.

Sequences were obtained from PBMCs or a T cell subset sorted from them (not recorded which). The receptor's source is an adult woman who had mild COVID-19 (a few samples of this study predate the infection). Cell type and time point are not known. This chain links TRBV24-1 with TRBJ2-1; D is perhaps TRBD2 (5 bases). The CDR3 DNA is TGTGCCACCAGTGAAACGGGGTTCAATGAGCAGTTCTTC. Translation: CATSETGFNEQFF.